This paragraph reports one T cell receptor (beta chain). It has no known antigen specificity. Nothing much larger sits one base from this clone, and base qualities are not available. TCRbeta CDR3 regions were amplified from genomic DNA by means of the immunoSEQ Assay, a bias-controlled multiplex PCR. Per the original workflow: Nucleated cell counts per sample were estimated from amplification of reference gene primers within the assay. Sequence reads were collapsed and filtered to measure the absolute abundance of every unique TCRbeta CDR3 rearrangement. For each sample, productive Simpson clonality was calculated as the square root of Simpson's diversity index over productive rearrangements. TCRdb retrieved this table from immuneACCESS and kept in-frame rearrangements only. Not all clones are present; in checked studies, unresolved V genes account for under half, and no reason is known for the remainder. That table gives V, J and clone size, and the DNA gave D and trimming. The sample has around 260,000 clones on record, 75% to 90% of them singletons. The ten biggest clones cover about 0.8% of the sample.

This record belongs to a study of blood T cell repertoires in COVID-19 (dated by TCRdb to the early 2020s). Some background on the complete study: The collaborator samples originated in the United States, Italy and Spain and spanned the acute and convalescent phases of COVID-19. The material from the prospective study consisted of cDNA or gDNA derived from T cells, B-cell-depleted T cells, or PBMCs. The dataset comprised deeply sampled blood TCRbeta repertoires from subjects exposed to, actively infected with, or recovered from COVID-19. A freely available public database, intended as a resource for researchers studying the immune response to SARS-CoV-2, is where the repertoires were released. Samples were obtained from the ongoing ImmuneRACE study (first 160 participants) and from some 1,300 subjects provided by 6 global collaborators. A de-identified subject ID, COVID-19 status, age in years and sex were almost always included in the sample metadata. HLA class I and class II types, where available, came from metadata supplied by the sample provider rather than from assay-based typing.

Based on the germline V gene, the CDR1 and CDR2 sequences are SQVTM and ANQGSEA. The CDR3 goes from the cysteine to the phenylalanine over 13 residues. Here the CDR3 DNA is all that survives: 39 bases in frame from base 1. The V end loses 7 bases and the J end loses 8 bases, and a stretch of 17 bases separates them. Paper-wide results and their limitations: The quantity of clinical and demographic metadata differed by source and by participant and was supplied without curation.

Each collaborating institution followed its own protocols to collect whole blood in K2EDTA tubes. Collaborator samples were shipped for TCRbeta analysis as frozen whole blood, isolated PBMCs, or DNA extracted from either sample type. This sequence uses TRBV29-1 and TRBJ1-4, with no confidently assigned D gene. This receptor was identified in a man aged 30 to 45 with acute or convalescent COVID-19. Material for sequencing was peripheral blood. The sequenced DNA is TGCAGCGCCCCTGGAGGGTTCCCCGAAAAACTGTTTTTT. Its coded protein is CSAPGGFPEKLFF. This CDR3, with the reference TRBV29-1 and TRBJ1-4 proteins standing in past its ends, gives the full variable domain SAVISQKPSRDICQRGTSLTIQCQVDSQVTMMFWYRQQPGQSLTLIATANQGSEATYESGFVIDKFPISRPNLTFSTLTVSNMSPEDSSIYLCSAPGGFPEKLFFGSGTQLSVL.